The next 18 T cell receptor beta chains were all read from a single sample in a study of blood T cell repertoires in COVID-19 (dated by TCRdb to 2020 to 2021). The library relied on the immunoSEQ multiplex PCR assay. TCRdb carries this immuneACCESS record with in-frame sequences only. Its versions omit some clonotypes, under half of them owing to an unresolved V gene in the studies checked, with the rest unexplained. The table for this sample lists roughly 86,000 clones; around four fifths of them were counted only once. The ten largest clones take up 3% to 3.5% of the sample. The sample consisted of peripheral blood. These receptor sequences come from a man in his fifties with acute or convalescent COVID-19.

CDR3 sequence reads: CASSYVQGGYEQYF. The CDR3 DNA is TGTGCCAGCAGTTACGTCCAGGGAGGCTACGAGCAGTACTTC. This sequence joins TRBV6-2 or TRBV6-3 and TRBJ2-7; TRBD2 is a possible D gene (6 bases). The CDR3 is 14 residues long. Germline V gives CDR1 MNHEY, CDR2 SVGEGT. Trimming left V 2 bases short and J 3 bases short, with 11 bases between.

This chain joins TRBV2 and TRBJ2-2; the D gene is possibly TRBD2 (6 bases). CDR1 SNHLY and CDR2 FYNNEI come from the germline V gene. With 10 bases removed from V and 0 bases from J, the gap between germline ends came to 12 bases. This CDR3 is built from 14 residues. This chain's CDR3 is CANSGAPNTGELFF. Written as DNA, the CDR3 is TGTGCCAACTCGGGAGCGCCGAACACCGGGGAGCTGTTTTTT.

In this sample, this clone turned up once. The rearrangement links TRBV12-3 or TRBV12-4 to TRBJ1-2; 8 bases are shared with TRBD1. The CDR3 runs 13 residues. Unmatched junction bases numbered 5, after V lost 5 bases and J lost 6 bases. The CDR3 nucleotides are TGTGCCAGCAGTAGGACAGGGATGAATGGCTACACCTTC. This sequence encodes CASSRTGMNGYTF.

On this clone itself: Other nucleotide sequences in the sample specify the same CDR3. The genes are TRBV5-4 and TRBJ1-1; D gene unclear. Germline CDR1 and CDR2: SGHNT and YYREEE (reference sequence). Trimming left V 3 bases short and J 0 bases short, with 3 bases between. This CDR3 has 12 amino acids. CDR3 loop: CASSYLNTEAFF. The CDR3 bases are TGTGCCAGCAGCTACTTGAACACTGAAGCTTTCTTT.

This sequence joins TRBV19 and TRBJ2-7; D unclear. Trimming removed 6 bases at V and 2 bases at J, with 11 bases between. This CDR3 has 13 amino acids. The germline V gene has CDR1 LNHDA and CDR2 SQIVND (reference sequence). For the CDR3, the DNA is TGTGCCAGTAGCGTATCACATGCCTACGAGCAGTACTTC. Protein: CASSVSHAYEQYF.

J is TRBJ2-3 and V is TRBV7-2, with TRBD1 as a possible D gene (6 bases). The CDR3 length is 16 residues. Trimming took off 5 bases at V and 8 bases at J, with 23 bases between the two ends. CDR1 is SGHTA, CDR2 FQGNSA, per germline. CDR3 in DNA: TGTGCCAGCAGCCCGGTGGGGGCCGGGATATCAGTTACGCAGTATTTT. Residues: CASSPVGAGISVTQYF.

The chain carries TRBV27 and TRBJ1-2; 10 positions match TRBD1. The V segment lost 4 bases and the J segment 3 bases; nucleotides outside the gene matches: 5. Germline loops: CDR1 MNHEY, CDR2 SMNVEV (reference sequence). The CDR3 is 15 residues long. CDR3 amino acids: CASSSPGQGYYGYTF. The CDR3 DNA sequence: TGTGCCAGCAGTTCTCCGGGACAGGGGTACTATGGCTACACCTTC.

This rearrangement joins TRBV7-6 to TRBJ2-1; 11 bases are a match to TRBD2. The CDR3 is made up of 17 amino acids. V lost 1 base and J lost 2; bases outside the gene matches: 4. Germline loops: CDR1 SGHVS, CDR2 FNYEAQ. The DNA for the CDR3 is TGTGCCAGCAGCTTAGTAGCGGGGGGGCAAGCCTACAATGAGCAGTTCTTC. Its translation is CASSLVAGGQAYNEQFF.

In nucleotides, the CDR3 is TGCAGCGTTGACCTAGCGGGAGGGTACGAGCAGTACTTC. The encoded protein is CSVDLAGGYEQYF. The V call is TRBV29-1, the J call TRBJ2-7; 12 bases align to TRBD2. J was trimmed by 4 bases and V by 3 bases; bases with no gene match: 1. CDR3 length equals 13 residues. Germline-derived CDR1 and CDR2 are SQVTM and ANQGSEA.

The chain links TRBV6-6 to TRBJ2-7, with a possible D match to TRBD2 (5 bases). This CDR3 is built from 15 residues. The V end was cut by 4 bases, the J end by 0 bases, with 13 bases between. The germline CDR1 and CDR2 sequences are MNHNY and SVGAGI (reference sequence). The CDR3, as DNA: TGTGCCAGCAGTTCCCTAGAGGACTTCTCCTACGAGCAGTACTTC. It translates to CASSSLEDFSYEQYF.

The chain uses TRBV5-4 and TRBJ2-2; 9 positions agree with TRBD1. CDR3 length: 15 residues. The germline V gene has CDR1 SGHNT and CDR2 YYREEE (reference sequence). J was trimmed by 6 bases and V by 3 bases; bases with no gene match: 6. The CDR3: CASSSGQGGAGELFF. The CDR3 nucleotides read TGTGCCAGCAGCTCGGGACAGGGAGGGGCCGGGGAGCTGTTTTTT.

V is TRBV6-6 and J is TRBJ1-2; no definite D call. CDR1 is MNHNY, CDR2 SVGAGI, per germline (reference sequence). With 5 bases removed from V and 4 bases from J, the gap between germline ends came to 11 bases. This CDR3 is built from 13 residues. The CDR3 region has the DNA TGTGCCAGCAGTACAGACGGAATCTATGGCTACACCTTC. Its protein product is CASSTDGIYGYTF.

The CDR3 region is CASSQFGGTEYSNQPQHF. The CDR3 DNA reads TGTGCCAGCAGCCAATTCGGCGGGACAGAATATAGCAATCAGCCCCAGCATTTT. The chain recombines TRBV3-1 (or the pseudogene TRBV3-2) with TRBJ1-5; 7 nucleotides match TRBD1. The CDR3 has 18 amino acids. Looked up from germline, CDR1 is LGHDT and CDR2 is YNNKEL (reference sequence). V shed 2 bases, J shed 0 bases, and the junction held 10 bases outside the gene matches.

The J gene is TRBJ2-5, the V gene TRBV11-2; TRBD2 is a possible D gene (6 bases). V was clipped by 1 base and J by 4 bases, with 13 bases between them. Germline-derived CDR1 and CDR2 are SGHAT and FQNNGV. This CDR3 has 15 residues. The CDR3 DNA follows: TGTGCCAGCAGCTTAGGCGGGCCTAGCGCAGAGACCCAGTACTTC. Protein sequence: CASSLGGPSAETQYF. The full variable domain, completed using reference TRBV11-2 and TRBJ2-5, is EAGVAQSPRYKIIEKRQSVAFWCNPISGHATLYWYQQILGQGPKLLIQFQNNGVVDDSQLPKDRFSAERLKGVDSTLKIQPAKLEDSAVYLCASSLGGPSAETQYFGPGTRLLVL.

J is TRBJ1-4 and V is TRBV30; D unresolved. V lost 3 bases, J lost 7 bases, and 9 bases lay in between. The germline V gene encodes CDR1 GTSNPN and CDR2 SVGIG (reference sequence). This CDR3 has 12 residues. DNA for the CDR3: TGTGCCTGGAGAGGAGGTTCTGAAAAACTGTTTTTT. As protein: CAWRGGSEKLFF. Variable domain in full (rest from reference TRBV30 and TRBJ1-4): SQTIHQWPATLVQPVGSPLSLECTVEGTSNPNLYWYRQAAGRGLQLLFYSVGIGQISSEVPQNLSASRPQDRQFILSSKKLLLSDSGFYLCAWRGGSEKLFFGSGTQLSVL.

By share, this clone counts as medium-sized. The rearrangement links TRBV27 to TRBJ2-7, with TRBD2 matching over 12 bases. CDR3 length: 15 residues. V shed 5 bases and J 8 bases; nucleotides not matched to a gene: 10. Germline lookup yields CDR1 MNHEY and CDR2 SMNVEV (reference sequence). DNA for the CDR3: TGTGCCAGCAGTACCGGACTAGCGGGGTACACAAAGCAGTACTTC. Protein product: CASSTGLAGYTKQYF.

This clone has a handful of counts. The chain has TRBV5-1 and TRBJ2-1; TRBD1 matches 9 bases. J gave up 1 base and V 4 bases, and 6 bases lay outside the gene matches. Germline CDR1 SGHRS, CDR2 YFSETQ. The CDR3 has 16 amino acids. CDR3 sequence reads: CASSPWGQGSYNEQFF. The DNA of the CDR3 is TGCGCCAGCAGCCCATGGGGACAGGGTTCCTACAATGAGCAGTTCTTC.

This sequence joins TRBV19 and TRBJ2-2; TRBD2 aligns across 7 bases. Germline V gene sequence: CDR1 LNHDA, CDR2 SQIVND (reference sequence). J gave up 4 bases and V 2 bases, and 1 base lay outside the gene matches. This CDR3 is 14 amino acids long. The CDR3 region is CASSIPGGTGELFF. The CDR3 DNA sequence: TGTGCCAGTAGTATACCGGGGGGCACCGGGGAGCTGTTTTTT.